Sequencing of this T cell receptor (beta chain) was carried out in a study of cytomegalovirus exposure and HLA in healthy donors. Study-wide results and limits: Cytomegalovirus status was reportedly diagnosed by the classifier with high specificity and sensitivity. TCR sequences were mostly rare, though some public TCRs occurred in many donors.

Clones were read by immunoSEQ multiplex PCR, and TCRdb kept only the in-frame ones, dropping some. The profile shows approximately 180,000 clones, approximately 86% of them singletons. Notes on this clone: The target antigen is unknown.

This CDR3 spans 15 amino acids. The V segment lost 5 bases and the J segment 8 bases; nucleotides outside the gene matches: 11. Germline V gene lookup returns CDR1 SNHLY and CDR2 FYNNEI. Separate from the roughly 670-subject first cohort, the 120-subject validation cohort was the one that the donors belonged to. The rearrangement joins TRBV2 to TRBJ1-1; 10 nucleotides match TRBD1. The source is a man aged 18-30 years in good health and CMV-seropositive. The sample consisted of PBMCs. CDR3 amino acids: CASSFTGTGEYEAFF. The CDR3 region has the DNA TGTGCCAGCAGTTTTACCGGGACAGGGGAGTACGAAGCTTTCTTT.